This note documents a single T cell receptor beta chain sequence. This sample is drawn from a study of blood T cells in healthy people across ages. The authors ran a second PCR of 7 to 11 cycles using a sample-barcoded 5' primer and a J-beta primer mix. TCRdb used MiXCR to reprocess the 5' RACE reads, holding one entry per CDR3 protein. Among 600,000 to 900,000 distinct CDR3 sequences listed, 20% to 30% were seen once. A further study also used this sample, focusing on T cells of mothers and their children. That paper adds: A few healthy Caucasian mothers served as donors, and their six children did as well. Every mother produced more than 10 million TCR beta CDR3 reads, whereas every child provided about 3 million. Overlap measured in related mother-child pairs was slightly, non-significantly higher than in unrelated pairs.

Sample: blood. This sequence originates from a boy younger than 18 in good health.

CDR3 DNA sequence: TGTGCCAGCAGTTCCCAACAAGCGGGGGGGCGGGCAGATACGCAGTATTTT. Translating it yields CASSSQQAGGRADTQYF. This chain joins TRBV28 and TRBJ2-3; TRBD2 agrees at 10 bases. Germline CDR1 is MDHEN and CDR2 is SYDVKM. V lost 4 bases, J lost 4 bases, and 11 bases stayed unmatched. The length of the CDR3 is 17 residues.